The rows below give T cell receptor beta chains drawn from one sample of a study of cytomegalovirus exposure and HLA in healthy donors. The protocol was immunoSEQ multiplex PCR, while the TCRdb copy is restricted to in-frame clones and leaves out a portion. This table holds about 90,000 clones, less than 75% found once. Specimen: PBMCs. All receptors come from a woman in her 30s in good health and CMV-seropositive. Each CDR3 is given with its conserved first and last residue. Fields, in order: J gene, CDR3 length, V gene, D gene, clone size, CDR3 DNA, CDR3 protein. The D gene is left open where the match is weak. Clone size is given for some rows only: seen once, a few or many times, or a class if the clone is expanded.

>TRBJ2-7|13|TRBV6-5|-|-
TGTGCCAGCGGGACACCAAGCTCCTACGAGCAGTACTTC
CASGTPSSYEQYF
>TRBJ2-5|16|TRBV9|TRBD1|-
TGTGCCAGCAGCCCTGGGGACAGGGGGCCTCAAGAGACCCAGTACTTC
CASSPGDRGPQETQYF
>TRBJ1-2|14|TRBV5-6|-|once
TGTGCCAGCAGCTTTTATACAGGCGTCTATGGCTACACCTTC
CASSFYTGVYGYTF
>TRBJ2-3|16|TRBV11-3|TRBD2|-
TGTGCCAGCAGCTTATTAGCGGGGGGTTCCACAGATACGCAGTATTTT
CASSLLAGGSTDTQYF
>TRBJ2-3|16|TRBV4-2|-|-
TGTGCCAGCAGCCAAGATTTTGGGGGACTCACGGGGACGCAGTATTTT
CASSQDFGGLTGTQYF
>TRBJ2-7|13|TRBV12-5|-|-
TGTGCTAGTGGTCTTAAGCGAACCGACGAGCAGTACTTC
CASGLKRTDEQYF
>TRBJ2-1|14|TRBV2|TRBD2|-
TGTGCCAGCAGAGGGACTAGCGGATACAATGAGCAGTTCTTC
CASRGTSGYNEQFF
>TRBJ2-7|15|TRBV6-6|-|-
TGTGCCAGCCGTGCCGGGAAAGAGATTTTCTACGAGCAGTACTTC
CASRAGKEIFYEQYF
>TRBJ1-5|14|TRBV6-1|-|-
TGTGCCAGCAGTGGTAGTTATAGCAATCAGCCCCAGCATTTT
CASSGSYSNQPQHF
>TRBJ2-1|16|TRBV4-1|-|few
TGCGCCAGCAGCCAAGTATCGGTAAGCTCCTACAATGAGCAGTTCTTC
CASSQVSVSSYNEQFF
>TRBJ2-1|17|TRBV4-3|TRBD2|-
TGCGCCAGCAGCCAAGGGATAGCGGGGGGAGGCTACAATGAGCAGTTCTTC
CASSQGIAGGGYNEQFF
>TRBJ1-2|15|TRBV6-5|TRBD1|few
TGTGCCAGCAGTTCCACAGGGGGCCCTAACTATGGCTACCCCTTC
CASSSTGGPNYGYPF
>TRBJ2-3|16|TRBV4-1|TRBD2|few
TGCGCCAGCAGCCAGGATCTAGCGGGAAGCACAGATACGCAGTATTTT
CASSQDLAGSTDTQYF
>TRBJ2-5|13|TRBV9|-|few
TGTGCCAGCAGCGTATTGGCGGGGTATACCCAGTACTTC
CASSVLAGYTQYF
>TRBJ1-1|15|TRBV5-6|TRBD1|-
TGTGCCAGCAGCCGCAGGGGGCCGCTAAACACTGAAGCTTTCTTT
CASSRRGPLNTEAFF
>TRBJ2-2|14|TRBV7-2|TRBD1|-
TGTGCCAGCAGCTGGGACAGGGGTGCCGGGGAGCTGTTTTTT
CASSWDRGAGELFF
>TRBJ1-1|13|TRBV11-2|-|-
TGTGCCAGCAGCCTCACAACGACAAGTGAAGCTTTCTTT
CASSLTTTSEAFF
>TRBJ2-7|12|TRBV4-1|-|-
TGCGCCAGCAGCCAGACAGGCTACGAGCAGTACTTC
CASSQTGYEQYF
>TRBJ2-7|13|TRBV6-1|TRBD1|few
TGTGCCAGCAGTACGACAGGGGCCGGCGAGCAGTACTTC
CASSTTGAGEQYF
>TRBJ1-5|15|TRBV2|-|few
TGTGCCAGCAGCCTGACAGGTTATAGCAATCAGCCCCAGCATTTT
CASSLTGYSNQPQHF
>TRBJ1-2|11|TRBV20-1|-|-
TGCAGTGCCCCCGGGAGGGGTAGGAGGACCTTC
CSAPGRGRRTF
>TRBJ1-2|13|TRBV18|TRBD1|-
TGTGCCAGCTCAACGGGACAGAGCTATGGCTACACCTTC
CASSTGQSYGYTF
>TRBJ2-2|16|TRBV6-4|TRBD2|-
TGTGCCAGCAGTGAAGCAAGCGGGGGCCACACCGGGGAGCTGTTTTTT
CASSEASGGHTGELFF
>TRBJ2-6|13|TRBV21-1|-|-
TGTGCCAGCAGCCCTAGGGAGAGCAACGTCCTGACTTTC
CASSPRESNVLTF
>TRBJ1-1|13|TRBV9|-|-
TGTGCCAGCAGCGGAGGGGGGGGCACTGAAGCTTTCTTT
CASSGGGGTEAFF
>TRBJ1-5|15|TRBV30|-|-
TGTGCCTGGAGTGTGGGCGGGATCGTCAATCGGCCCCAGCATTTT
CAWSVGGIVNRPQHF
>TRBJ2-3|15|TRBV11-3|-|-
TGTGCCAGCAGCTTAGGACGGCAGGGGACAGATACGCAGTATTTT
CASSLGRQGTDTQYF
>TRBJ1-1|15|TRBV18|-|-
TGTGCCAGCTCACCATTGACACGGGGGGAACCTGAAGCTTTCTTT
CASSPLTRGEPEAFF
>TRBJ1-1|14|TRBV2|-|-
TGTGCCAGCAGTGTACGGCCGAGTTCGGGGGAAGCTTTCTTT
CASSVRPSSGEAFF
>TRBJ1-5|13|TRBV6-1|TRBD1|-
TGTGCCAGCAGGGCAGGGGGGAGTCAGCCCCAGCATTTT
CASRAGGSQPQHF
>TRBJ2-7|14|TRBV5-6|-|few
TGTGCCAGCAGCGTGGGACTGCGGGGCTACGAGCAGTACTTC
CASSVGLRGYEQYF
>TRBJ2-7|15|TRBV5-1|-|-
TGCGCCAGCAGCTTGCACAGGGAGACTTCCTACGAGCAGTACTTC
CASSLHRETSYEQYF
>TRBJ1-1|13|TRBV5-1|TRBD1|-
TGCGCCAGCAGCCGGGACAGGAACACTGAAGCTTTCTTT
CASSRDRNTEAFF